The T cell receptor (beta chain) described here comes from a study of T cell repertoires in ileal Crohn's disease. J gave up 0 bases and V 5 bases, and 2 bases lay outside the gene matches. Germline loops: CDR1 LNHDA, CDR2 SQIVND (reference sequence). The CDR3 has 15 amino acids. Sequencing used immunoSEQ multiplex PCR; TCRdb keeps in-frame clones, though not all of them. This sample carries roughly 7,100 clones, 70% of them seen once, and the ten largest clones take less than 20%. In its sample, this clone was seen a few times. This TCR was recovered from an adult with Crohn's disease. V usage is TRBV19 and J usage is TRBJ2-1, with 9 bases identical to TRBD2. Sequencing was performed on ileal tissue. The CDR3 sequence: CASSPTSGSYNEQFF. CDR3 sequence (DNA): TGTGCCAGTAGTCCGACTAGCGGCTCCTACAATGAGCAGTTCTTC.